One sample yielded the 18 T cell receptor beta chains listed below, sequenced in a study of shared clonotypes between healthy human individuals. This table comes from immunoSEQ multiplex PCR, and its TCRdb copy is limited to in-frame clones, with some not included. The sample lists about 2.5 million clones, less than 95% occurring once. Sequences were obtained from naive CD4+ T cells from PBMCs. Stated subset: CD45RA+ positively selected. The receptors were sampled from a man younger than 30 in good health. Some clones in this sample may be carry-over from other donors' samples.

The chain is built from TRBV7-2 and TRBJ1-4; TRBD1 is a possible D gene (5 bases). V lost 2 bases and J 4 bases, leaving 11 bases between the germline ends. CDR3 length: 15 amino acids. The germline V gene encodes CDR1 SGHTA and CDR2 FQGNSA. CDR3 in DNA: TGTGCCAGCAGCTTACTGCAGGGCGGTAATGAAAAACTGTTTTTT. Its translation is CASSLLQGGNEKLFF.

This clone has a handful of counts. The V and J genes are TRBV5-1 and TRBJ1-3, with TRBD1 matching over 7 bases. Germline V gene data show CDR1 as SGHRS and CDR2 as YFSETQ. The V gene end was trimmed by 4 bases and the J gene end by 1 base; junction bases not matched to a gene: 2. This CDR3 is built from 14 residues. The CDR3 DNA reads as TGCGCCAGCAGCCAGGGACAGTCTGGAAACACCATATATTTT. Translated: CASSQGQSGNTIYF.

As concerns this clone: The sample has other DNA sequences that encode this CDR3 too. The CDR3 DNA sequence: TGCGCCAGCAGCTTGATTGCAGGAGGGACCTACAATGAGCAGTTCTTC. Translated, it gives CASSLIAGGTYNEQFF. The chain carries TRBV5-1 and TRBJ2-1; possible D gene TRBD2, 6 bases. The V end was cut by 1 base, the J end by 2 bases, with 13 bases between. This CDR3 comprises 16 residues. The germline V gene encodes CDR1 SGHRS and CDR2 YFSETQ.

This chain uses TRBV7-3 with TRBJ2-2; D remains unclear. The CDR3 spans 16 residues. The germline gives CDR1 SGHTA, CDR2 FQGTGA. V was pared by 2 bases and J by 1 base, with 11 bases between. CDR3 DNA: TGTGCCAGCAGCTTATTTTACTCACGGAACACCGGGGAGCTGTTTTTT. Translated: CASSLFYSRNTGELFF. Supplemented by reference TRBV7-3 and TRBJ2-2, the full variable domain reads GAGVSQTPSNKVTEKGKYVELRCDPISGHTALYWYRQSLGQGPEFLIYFQGTGAADDSGLPNDRFFAVRPEGSVSTLKIQRTERGDSAVYLCASSLFYSRNTGELFFGEGSRLTVL.

The chain recombines TRBV6-1 with TRBJ2-3; perhaps TRBD2 as D (6 bases). Between the trimmed V and J ends, which lost 7 bases and 5 bases, there was a span of 16 bases. There are 14 residues in the CDR3. Germline CDR1 reads MNHNS; CDR2 reads SASEGT. CDR3 DNA: TGTGCCAGCATAGCAGGCGGGACGGGAGATACGCAGTATTTT. This translates into CASIAGGTGDTQYF.

This chain joins TRBV25-1 and TRBJ1-2; D is unresolved. Trimming took 5 bases from V and 6 from J, leaving 19 bases between them. This CDR3 contains 15 residues. CDR1 is MGHDK, CDR2 SYGVNS, per germline. The CDR3 here is CASSIPRGGSDGYTF. CDR3 DNA sequence: TGTGCCAGCAGTATTCCCCGGGGAGGGTCGGATGGCTACACCTTC.

The chain has TRBV5-1 and TRBJ2-7, with D perhaps TRBD2 (6 bases). CDR1 is SGHRS and CDR2 is YFSETQ in the germline V gene. With 2 bases removed from V and 2 bases from J, the gap between germline ends came to 14 bases. The CDR3 totals 15 residues. The CDR3 here is CASSFGDGSAYEQYF. The CDR3 nucleotides read TGCGCCAGCAGCTTCGGGGACGGGAGCGCCTACGAGCAGTACTTC.

This clone occurred once. V is TRBV11-2 and J is TRBJ2-3, with a weak D call TRBD2 (6 bases). The ends were cut back, 2 bases at V and 4 bases at J, with 19 bases in the middle. Germline loops: CDR1 SGHAT, CDR2 FQNNGV. The CDR3 is 17 amino acids. The CDR3 DNA is TGTGCCAGCAGCTTATTAAAGACTAGAGGTACCCCAGATACGCAGTATTTT. This gives the protein CASSLLKTRGTPDTQYF.

The V call is TRBV18, the J call TRBJ1-3, with D hard to call. V lost 0 bases, J lost 7 bases, and 10 bases lay in between. This CDR3 is built from 14 residues. Germline CDR1 is KGHSH and CDR2 is LQKENI. CDR3 region: CASSPPVGRNTIYF. CDR3 bases: TGTGCCAGCTCACCACCGGTGGGAAGGAACACCATATATTTT.

V usage is TRBV5-6 and J usage is TRBJ2-2, with D possibly being TRBD2 (6 bases). The germline V and J ends were trimmed by 1 base and 1 base, with 14 bases remaining between them. The CDR3 loop spans 17 amino acids. CDR1 and CDR2 (germline): SGHDT, YYEEEE. The CDR3 region has the DNA TGTGCCAGCAGCTTGTTGCGAGATAGCGGGAACACCGGGGAGCTGTTTTTT. Its protein product is CASSLLRDSGNTGELFF.

This clone was recorded once. The chain has TRBV28 and TRBJ1-5; D is ambiguous. The CDR3 contains 17 residues. Germline assignment: CDR1 MDHEN and CDR2 SYDVKM. V was trimmed by 6 bases and J by 3 bases, leaving 21 bases between them. CDR3 sequence reads: CASSLSRTGPNNQPQHF. The CDR3 DNA is TGTGCCAGCAGCTTGTCCAGAACGGGTCCTAACAATCAGCCCCAGCATTTT.

CDR3 bases: TGTGCCAGCAGTTTAGCCTCCTATAATTCACCCCTCCACTTT. This encodes CASSLASYNSPLHF. The chain couples TRBV28 to TRBJ1-6; no clear D gene. This CDR3 is 14 amino acids long. V was cut by 2 bases and J by 0 bases, with 2 bases left in between. Germline V gene data show CDR1 as MDHEN and CDR2 as SYDVKM.

The chain combines TRBV7-9 with TRBJ2-1, with TRBD2 matching over 7 bases. Germline CDR1 and CDR2: SEHNR and FQNEAQ (reference sequence). After removal of 2 bases from V and 6 bases from J, the junction contained 7 bases not matched to a gene. CDR3 length: 15 residues. The CDR3 sequence is CASSLMAGVSNEQFF. The CDR3 coding sequence is TGTGCCAGCAGCTTAATGGCGGGAGTAAGCAATGAGCAGTTCTTC.

Comment on this clone: Other DNA sequences in the same sample also yield this CDR3. The rearrangement uses TRBV18 and TRBJ2-1, with 7 bases lining up with TRBD2. The V gene's germline CDR1 is KGHSH and CDR2 LQKENI. J gave up 1 base and V 3 bases, and 3 bases lay outside the gene matches. CDR3 length equals 15 residues. CDR3 bases: TGTGCCAGCTCACCCGAGGGAGGGTCCTACAATGAGCAGTTCTTC. Protein: CASSPEGGSYNEQFF.

The genes are TRBV4-2 and TRBJ2-2; possibly TRBD1 for D (5 bases). The germline CDR1 and CDR2 sequences are LGHNA and YNFKEQ. V was pared by 3 bases and J by 3 bases, with 8 bases between. The CDR3 has 14 amino acids. CDR3 sequence reads: CASSHTTDTGELFF. CDR3 DNA sequence: TGTGCCAGCAGCCACACGACAGACACCGGGGAGCTGTTTTTT.

CDR3 residues: CASSFPGTLTYEQYF. The DNA of the CDR3 is TGTGCCAGCAGTTTTCCGGGGACGTTGACCTACGAGCAGTACTTC. The chain combines TRBV28 with TRBJ2-7; D may match TRBD1 or TRBD2 (5 bases each). Trimming left V 3 bases short and J 2 bases short, with 14 bases between. The CDR3 has 15 amino acids. Germline lookup yields CDR1 MDHEN and CDR2 SYDVKM.

Regarding this clone: The identical CDR3 is also encoded by other nucleotide sequences in the sample. V gene TRBV6-1 combines with J gene TRBJ2-1; no firm D call. The CDR3 length is 15 residues. Trimming stripped 3 bases from V and 0 bases from J, with 9 bases between. The germline V gene has CDR1 MNHNS and CDR2 SASEGT. The CDR3 protein is CASSDGRSSYNEQFF. The CDR3, as DNA: TGTGCCAGCAGTGATGGACGAAGCTCCTACAATGAGCAGTTCTTC.

The chain recombines TRBV18 with TRBJ2-4; 8 bases map to TRBD1. The CDR3 consists of 14 residues. Germline V gene sequence: CDR1 KGHSH, CDR2 LQKENI. Trimming removed 3 bases from V and 3 bases from J; junction bases left unmatched: 1. CDR3 protein: CASSPTGDKNIQYF. The CDR3 coding sequence is TGTGCCAGCTCACCGACAGGGGACAAAAACATTCAGTACTTC.